This TCR beta chain was recorded in a study of blood T cell repertoires in COVID-19. Overall study: Collection of acute and convalescent COVID-19 samples took place in the United States, Italy and Spain. T cells, B-cell-depleted T cells, or PBMCs supplied cDNA or gDNA.

Per the study methods: Reference gene primer amplification gave nucleated cell count estimates. Sequenced by immunoSEQ multiplex PCR; TCRdb stores in-frame clones only, minus some. V, J and clone size reflect that table, while D and trimming were determined from the DNA. Of 100,000 or so clones in the sample, under 90% were seen once. The CDR3 loop spans 15 amino acids. The V segment lost 5 bases and the J segment 4 bases; nucleotides outside the gene matches: 8. CDR1 is MDHEN and CDR2 is SYDVKM in the germline V gene. The specimen sequenced was peripheral blood. V and J are TRBV28 and TRBJ2-1; 7 bases match TRBD2. This clonotype originated in an older man with acute or convalescent COVID-19. The CDR3 DNA reads as TGTGCCAGCAGTCACAGACTAGCAGAATACAATGAGCAGTTCTTC. This encodes CASSHRLAEYNEQFF.